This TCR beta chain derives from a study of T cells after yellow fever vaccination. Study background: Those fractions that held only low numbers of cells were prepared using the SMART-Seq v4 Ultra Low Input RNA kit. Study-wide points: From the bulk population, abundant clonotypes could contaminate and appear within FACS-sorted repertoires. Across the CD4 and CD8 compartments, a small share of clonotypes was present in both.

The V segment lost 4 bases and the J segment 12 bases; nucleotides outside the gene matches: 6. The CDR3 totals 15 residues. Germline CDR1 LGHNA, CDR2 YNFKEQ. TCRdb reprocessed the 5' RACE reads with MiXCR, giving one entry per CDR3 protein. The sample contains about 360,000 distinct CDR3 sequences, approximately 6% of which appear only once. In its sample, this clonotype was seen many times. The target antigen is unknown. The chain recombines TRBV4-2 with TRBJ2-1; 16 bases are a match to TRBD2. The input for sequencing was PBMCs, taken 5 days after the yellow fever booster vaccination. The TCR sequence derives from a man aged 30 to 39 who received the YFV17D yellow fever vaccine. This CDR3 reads CASSPGTSGRVSQFF. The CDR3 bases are TGTGCCAGCAGCCCCGGGACTAGCGGGAGGGTCTCGCAGTTCTTC.